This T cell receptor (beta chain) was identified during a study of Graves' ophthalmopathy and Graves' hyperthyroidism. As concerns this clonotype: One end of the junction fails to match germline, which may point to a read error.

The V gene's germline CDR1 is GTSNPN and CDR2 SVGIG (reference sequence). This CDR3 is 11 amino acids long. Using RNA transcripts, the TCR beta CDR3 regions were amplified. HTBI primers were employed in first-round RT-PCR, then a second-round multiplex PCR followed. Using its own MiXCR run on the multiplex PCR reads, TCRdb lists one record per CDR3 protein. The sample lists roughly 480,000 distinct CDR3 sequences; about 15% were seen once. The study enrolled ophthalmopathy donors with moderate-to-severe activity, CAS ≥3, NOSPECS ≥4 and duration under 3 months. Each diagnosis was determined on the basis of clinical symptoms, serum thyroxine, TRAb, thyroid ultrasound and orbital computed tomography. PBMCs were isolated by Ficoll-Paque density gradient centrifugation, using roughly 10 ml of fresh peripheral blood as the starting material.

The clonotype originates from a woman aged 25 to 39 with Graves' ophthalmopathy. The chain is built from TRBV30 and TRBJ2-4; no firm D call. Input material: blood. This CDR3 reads CAWSAREMRFF. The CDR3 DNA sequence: TGTGCCTGGAGTGCCCGTGAAATGCGATTCTTC. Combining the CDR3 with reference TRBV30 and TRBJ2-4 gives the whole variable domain SQTIHQWPATLVQPVGSPLSLECTVEGTSNPNLYWYRQAAGRGLQLLFYSVGIGQISSEVPQNLSASRPQDRQFILSSKKLLLSDSGFYLCAWSAREMRFFGAGTRLSVL.